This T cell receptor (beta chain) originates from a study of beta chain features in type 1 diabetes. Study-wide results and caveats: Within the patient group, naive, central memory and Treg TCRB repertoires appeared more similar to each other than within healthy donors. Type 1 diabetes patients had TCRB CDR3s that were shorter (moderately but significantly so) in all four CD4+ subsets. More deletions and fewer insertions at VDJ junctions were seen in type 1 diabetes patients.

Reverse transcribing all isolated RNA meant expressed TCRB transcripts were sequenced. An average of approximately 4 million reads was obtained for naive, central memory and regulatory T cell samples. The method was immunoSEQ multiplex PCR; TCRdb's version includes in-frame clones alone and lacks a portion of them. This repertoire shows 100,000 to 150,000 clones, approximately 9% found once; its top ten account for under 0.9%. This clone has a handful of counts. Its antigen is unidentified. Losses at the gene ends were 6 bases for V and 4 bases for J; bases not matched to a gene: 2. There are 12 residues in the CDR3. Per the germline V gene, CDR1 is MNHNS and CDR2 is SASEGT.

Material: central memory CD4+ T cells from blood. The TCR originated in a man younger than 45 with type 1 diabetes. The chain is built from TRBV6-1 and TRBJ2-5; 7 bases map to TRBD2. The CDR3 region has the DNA TGTGCCAGCAGCCCGGGGGGAGAGACCCAGTACTTC. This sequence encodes CASSPGGETQYF.